The TCR beta chain under discussion was sequenced for a study of human T cells and chemical hapten exposure (dated by TCRdb to the early 2020s). General notes on the study: For sensitization, 2% DPC in acetone was applied to a 2 cm by 2 cm area of upper inner arm skin. Throughout the study period of roughly 24 weeks, patients also received therapeutic DPC doses to the scalp every week. Patch tests used Finn chambers with 0.01% DPC on the upper back, scored after 6 days by International Contact Dermatitis Research Group standards. The patient cohort, mostly female, included alopecia areata with under or over 50% scalp involvement, alopecia totalis and alopecia universalis. Libraries were pooled for sequencing, and per-sample TCR yields varied mainly because of small differences in library volumes within the pool. Peripheral blood TCR repertoire changes were tracked in vivo in alopecia patients during primary and secondary sensitization to the hapten diphenylcyclopropenone (DPC). Blood was sampled from patients pre-sensitization (week 0) and at 2, 6 and about 24 weeks after DPC sensitization. For TCR sequencing, blood came from 25 to 30 alopecia patients at anywhere from one to four time points (pre-sensitization, 2, 6 and 24 weeks).

Comment on this clonotype: Its antigen is not yet known. Per-base quality was not reported, and no clone a single base away is much larger than it.

What this sample's time point label stands for: patch test 3, about 24 weeks after DPC sensitization. The treatment or condition label corresponds to: therapeutic diphenylcyclopropenone sensitization with weekly scalp DPC. At every patch-test visit, the blood draw took place before the patch test was put on. Patients were eligible if aged 18 to 70, diagnosed with alopecia and judged suitable for DPC therapy, and pregnant patients were excluded. Unfractionated whole blood was collected in Tempus Blood RNA tubes, and total RNA was extracted from that blood. Per the germline V gene (reference sequence), SGHNT is the CDR1 and YYREEE is the CDR2. From V the trimming removes 4 bases and from J it removes 5 bases, while the gene matches leave 7 bases of the junction unaccounted for. Including the terminal cysteine and phenylalanine, the CDR3 comprises 16 residues. Only the CDR3 portion is preserved as DNA: 48 bases, with reading frame beginning at the first base.

The library was made by RACE. Data came from a NextSeq 500. During library preparation, unique molecular identifiers were attached to individual cDNA molecules so that TCRs could be counted quantitatively and reproducibly. Both TCR alpha and TCR beta chains were sequenced from each blood RNA sample. The original pipeline was this. Samples had a median of 95,638 TCRs, with a range from roughly 20,000 to 700,000. The Decombinator software suite was used to annotate V, J and CDR3 in the TCR reads. Every sample was subsampled to the same number of TCRs (28,000) for the PS versus PT1 abundance plots. Expanded TCRs were defined as absent before sensitization and observed at least eight times at the 2-week time point. Starting from the raw public reads, TCRdb applied fastp trimming at Q25, assembled clones with MiXCR and retained in-frame beta chains. Each entry is one CDR3 protein sequence, shown with its most common DNA and genes. TCRdb's processing, not the authors' own work, is the source of the V and J calls. Counted in this sample were around 200,000 distinct CDR3 sequences; around a quarter of them appeared once. The ten largest account for 2% to 2.5% of the sample.

Study-level results and caveats: Repeated subsampling changed both the strength of the expansion versus patch-test correlation and the threshold at which the correlation became significant. Because every patient had alopecia, a presumed autoimmune disease, the patients' immune response might differ from that of healthy individuals. No change with DPC sensitization was found in the number of TCRs above 1 in 1000 frequency, and no evidence of global repertoire structure alterations was found. Expanded TCRs formed significantly more large CDR3 similarity clusters than pre-sensitization or healthy control sets, consistent with antigen-driven responses. The number of PT1 expanded TCRs positively correlated with patch test score, significant at thresholds 8, 16 and 32 but not 4.

The chain was built from TRBV5-4 and TRBJ1-5; 12 central bases correspond to TRBD1. Sequencing used whole blood, obtained in connection with sensitization to the hapten diphenylcyclopropenone (DPC). This TCR came from a woman in her thirties or forties with alopecia areata. Some clones in this sample may be carry-over from other donors' samples. The CDR3 here reads CASSHTGQGADQPQHF. The base sequence is TGTGCCAGCAGCCACACGGGACAGGGGGCGGATCAGCCCCAGCATTTT.